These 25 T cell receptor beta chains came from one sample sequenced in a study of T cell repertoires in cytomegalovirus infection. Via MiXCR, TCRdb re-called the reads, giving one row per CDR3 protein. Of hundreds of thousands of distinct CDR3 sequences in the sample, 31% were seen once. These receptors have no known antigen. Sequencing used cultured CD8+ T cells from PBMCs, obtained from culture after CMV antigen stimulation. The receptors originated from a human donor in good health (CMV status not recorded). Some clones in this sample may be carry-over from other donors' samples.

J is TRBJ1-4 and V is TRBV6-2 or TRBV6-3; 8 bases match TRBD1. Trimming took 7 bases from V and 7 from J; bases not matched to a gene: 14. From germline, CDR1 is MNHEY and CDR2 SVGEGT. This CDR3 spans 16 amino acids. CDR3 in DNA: TGTGCCAGCACCCCAGGCGGACAGGGACGGCGTGAAAAACTGTTTTTT. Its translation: CASTPGGQGRREKLFF.

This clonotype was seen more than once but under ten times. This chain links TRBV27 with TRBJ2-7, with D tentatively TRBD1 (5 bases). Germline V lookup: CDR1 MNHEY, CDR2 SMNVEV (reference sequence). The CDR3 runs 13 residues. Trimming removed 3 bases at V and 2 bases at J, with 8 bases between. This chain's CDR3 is CASSFQGTYEQYF. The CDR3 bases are TGTGCCAGCAGTTTTCAGGGAACCTACGAGCAGTACTTC.

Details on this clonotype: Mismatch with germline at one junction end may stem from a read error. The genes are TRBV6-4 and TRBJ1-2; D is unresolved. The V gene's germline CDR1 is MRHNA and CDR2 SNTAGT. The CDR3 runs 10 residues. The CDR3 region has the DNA TGTGCCAGCACCCCATGTCAAGCAAACTTC. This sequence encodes CASTPCQANF.

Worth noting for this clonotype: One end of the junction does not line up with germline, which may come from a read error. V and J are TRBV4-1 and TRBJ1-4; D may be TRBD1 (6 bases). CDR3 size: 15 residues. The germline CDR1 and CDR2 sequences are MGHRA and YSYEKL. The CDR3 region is CASSHPQGGDEKQFF. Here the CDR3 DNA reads TGCGCCAGCAGCCATCCACAGGGCGGTGATGAAAAACAGTTTTTT.

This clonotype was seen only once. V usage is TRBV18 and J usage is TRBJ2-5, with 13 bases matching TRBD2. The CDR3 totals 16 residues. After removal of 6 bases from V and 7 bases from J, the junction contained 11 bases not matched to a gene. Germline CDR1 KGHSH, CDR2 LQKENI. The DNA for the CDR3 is TGTGCCAGCTCCCTGGGACTAGCGGGGTCTCCAGGGACCCAGTACTTC. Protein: CASSLGLAGSPGTQYF.

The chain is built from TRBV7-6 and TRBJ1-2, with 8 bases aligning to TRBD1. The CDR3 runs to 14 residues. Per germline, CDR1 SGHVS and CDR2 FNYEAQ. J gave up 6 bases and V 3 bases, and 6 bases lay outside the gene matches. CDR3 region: CASSFSGQGNGYTF. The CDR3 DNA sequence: TGTGCCAGCAGCTTCTCTGGACAGGGCAATGGCTACACCTTC. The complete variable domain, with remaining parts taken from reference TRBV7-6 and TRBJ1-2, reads GAGVSQSPRYKVTKRGQDVALRCDPISGHVSLYWYRQALGQGPEFLTYFNYEAQQDKSGLPNDRFSAERPEGSISTLTIQRTEQRDSAMYRCASSFSGQGNGYTFGSGTRLTVV.

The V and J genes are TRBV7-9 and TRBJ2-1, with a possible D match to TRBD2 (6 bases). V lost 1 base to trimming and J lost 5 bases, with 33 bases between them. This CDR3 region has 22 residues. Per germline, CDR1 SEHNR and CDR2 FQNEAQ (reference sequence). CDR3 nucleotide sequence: TGTGCCAGCAGCTTAGGCTTAGACTGGGGCCCGGAGTGGCGGGGCGCAAACAATGAGCAGTTCTTC. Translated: CASSLGLDWGPEWRGANNEQFF.

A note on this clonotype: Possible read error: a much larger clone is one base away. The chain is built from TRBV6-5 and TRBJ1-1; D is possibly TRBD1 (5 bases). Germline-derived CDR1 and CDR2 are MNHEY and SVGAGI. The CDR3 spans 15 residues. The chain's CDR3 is CANSTIRSGGTEAFF. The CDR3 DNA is TGTGCCAACAGTACCATTAGGAGCGGGGGGACTGAAGCTTTCTTT.

The CDR3 loop reads CASSLWTGRRVISNTGELFF. In DNA form, the CDR3 reads TGTGCCAGCAGCTTGTGGACAGGGCGCCGTGTTATTTCGAACACCGGGGAGCTGTTTTTT. The chain combines TRBV7-8 with TRBJ2-2; 8 positions agree with TRBD1. The germline V gene has CDR1 SGHVS and CDR2 FQNEAQ. The CDR3 length is 20 residues. V gave up 3 bases and J gave up 0 bases; unmatched junction bases: 15. The variable domain in full, completed from reference TRBV7-8 and TRBJ2-2, reads GAGVSQSPRYKVAKRGQDVALRCDPISGHVSLFWYQQALGQGPEFLTYFQNEAQLDKSGLPSDRFFAERPEGSVSTLKIQRTQQEDSAVYLCASSLWTGRRVISNTGELFFGEGSRLTVL.

CDR3 in DNA: TGTGCCAGTAGTCTTGTGGGACCCAACAATGAGCAGTTCTTC. Translation: CASSLVGPNNEQFF. J is TRBJ2-1 and V is TRBV19, with D tentatively TRBD1 or TRBD2 (5 bases each). V lost 5 bases to trimming and J lost 5 bases, with 13 bases between them. The V gene's germline CDR1 is LNHDA and CDR2 SQIVND (reference sequence). This CDR3 is built from 14 residues.

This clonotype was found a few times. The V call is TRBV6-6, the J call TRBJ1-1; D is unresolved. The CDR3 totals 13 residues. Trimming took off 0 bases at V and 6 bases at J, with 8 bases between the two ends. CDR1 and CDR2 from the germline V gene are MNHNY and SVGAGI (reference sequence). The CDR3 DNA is TGTGCCAGCAGTTACTCGGGAGGATCTGAAGCTTTCTTT. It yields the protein CASSYSGGSEAFF.

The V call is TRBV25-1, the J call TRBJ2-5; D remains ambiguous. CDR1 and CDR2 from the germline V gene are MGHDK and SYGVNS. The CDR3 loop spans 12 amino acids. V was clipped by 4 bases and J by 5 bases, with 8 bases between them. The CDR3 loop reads CASSAHWETQYF. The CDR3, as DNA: TGTGCCAGCAGTGCCCACTGGGAGACCCAGTACTTC. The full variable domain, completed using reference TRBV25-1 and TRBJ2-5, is EADIYQTPRYLVIGTGKKITLECSQTMGHDKMYWYQQDPGMELHLIHYSYGVNSTEKGDLSSESTVSRIRTEHFPLTLESARPSHTSQYLCASSAHWETQYFGPGTRLLVL.

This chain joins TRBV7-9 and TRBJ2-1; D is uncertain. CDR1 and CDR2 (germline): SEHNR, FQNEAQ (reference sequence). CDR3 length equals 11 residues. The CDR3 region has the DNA TGTGTTTCTGGTTCTTACAATGAGCAGTTCTTC. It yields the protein CVSGSYNEQFF.

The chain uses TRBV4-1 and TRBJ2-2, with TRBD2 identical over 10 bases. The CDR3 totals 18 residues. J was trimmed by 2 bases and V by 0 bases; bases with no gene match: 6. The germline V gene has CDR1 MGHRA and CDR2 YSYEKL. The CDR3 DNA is TGCGCCAGCAGCCAAGAATATCTAGCGGGGGTAAACACCGGGGAGCTGTTTTTT. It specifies CASSQEYLAGVNTGELFF.

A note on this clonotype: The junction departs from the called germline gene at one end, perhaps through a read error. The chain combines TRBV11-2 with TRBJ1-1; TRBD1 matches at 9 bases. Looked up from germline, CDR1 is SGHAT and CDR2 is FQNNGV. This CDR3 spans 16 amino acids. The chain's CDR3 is CASNLWDRDTNTEAFF. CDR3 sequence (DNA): TGTGCCAGCAACTTATGGGACAGGGATACGAACACTGAAGCTTTCTTT.

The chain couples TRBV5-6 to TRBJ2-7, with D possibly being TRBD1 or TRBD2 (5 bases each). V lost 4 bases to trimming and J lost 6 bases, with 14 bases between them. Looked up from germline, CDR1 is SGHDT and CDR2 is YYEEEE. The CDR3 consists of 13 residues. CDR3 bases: TGTGCCAGCAGCGTTGGGGGAAGGGGCGAGCAGTACGTC. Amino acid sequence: CASSVGGRGEQYV.

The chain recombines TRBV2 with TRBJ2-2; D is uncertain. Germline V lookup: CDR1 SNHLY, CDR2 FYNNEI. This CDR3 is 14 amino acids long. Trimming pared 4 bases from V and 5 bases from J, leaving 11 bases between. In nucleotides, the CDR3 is TGTGCCAGCAGTGTGGCGTGGGGAACCGGGGAGCTGTTTTTT. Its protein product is CASSVAWGTGELFF.

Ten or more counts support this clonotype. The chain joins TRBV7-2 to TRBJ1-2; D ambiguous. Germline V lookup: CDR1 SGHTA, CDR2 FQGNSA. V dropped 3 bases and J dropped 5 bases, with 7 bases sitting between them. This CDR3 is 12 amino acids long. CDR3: CASSFHQYGYTF. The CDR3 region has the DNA TGTGCCAGCAGCTTTCACCAATATGGCTACACCTTC. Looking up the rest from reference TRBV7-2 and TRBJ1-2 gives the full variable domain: GAGVSQSPSNKVTEKGKDVELRCDPISGHTALYWYRQSLGQGLEFLIYFQGNSAPDKSGLPSDRFSAERTGGSVSTLTIQRTQQEDSAVYLCASSFHQYGYTFGSGTRLTVV.

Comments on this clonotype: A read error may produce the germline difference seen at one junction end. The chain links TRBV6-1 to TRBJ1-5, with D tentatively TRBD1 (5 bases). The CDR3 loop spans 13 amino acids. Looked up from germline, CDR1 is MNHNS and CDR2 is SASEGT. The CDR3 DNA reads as TGTGCCAGCGGGGCAGTCTCGAATCAGTCCCAGCATTTT. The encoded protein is CASGAVSNQSQHF.

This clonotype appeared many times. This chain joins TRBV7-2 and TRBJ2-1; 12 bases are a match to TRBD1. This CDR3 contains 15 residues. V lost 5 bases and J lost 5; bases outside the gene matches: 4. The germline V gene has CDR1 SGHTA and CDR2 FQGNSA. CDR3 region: CASSLGTGGHNEQFF. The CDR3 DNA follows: TGTGCCAGCAGCCTAGGGACAGGGGGCCACAATGAGCAGTTCTTC. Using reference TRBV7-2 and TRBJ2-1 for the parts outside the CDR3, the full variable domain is GAGVSQSPSNKVTEKGKDVELRCDPISGHTALYWYRQSLGQGLEFLIYFQGNSAPDKSGLPSDRFSAERTGGSVSTLTIQRTQQEDSAVYLCASSLGTGGHNEQFFGPGTRLTVL.

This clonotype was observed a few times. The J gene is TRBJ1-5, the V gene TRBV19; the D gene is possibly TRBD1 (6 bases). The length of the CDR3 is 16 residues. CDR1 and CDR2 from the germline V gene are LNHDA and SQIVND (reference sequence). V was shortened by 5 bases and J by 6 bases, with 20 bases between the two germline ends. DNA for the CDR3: TGTGCCAGTAGTCTAGCAGACAGATGGGGGCCTCAGCCCCAGCATTTT. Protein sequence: CASSLADRWGPQPQHF.

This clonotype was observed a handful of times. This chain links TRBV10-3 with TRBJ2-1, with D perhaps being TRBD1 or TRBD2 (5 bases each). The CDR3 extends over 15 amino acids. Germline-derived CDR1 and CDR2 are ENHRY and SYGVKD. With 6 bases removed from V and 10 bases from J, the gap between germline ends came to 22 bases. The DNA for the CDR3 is TGTGCCATCAGAACCCGGGACCCCGGGACGGGAGAGCAGTTCTTC. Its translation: CAIRTRDPGTGEQFF.

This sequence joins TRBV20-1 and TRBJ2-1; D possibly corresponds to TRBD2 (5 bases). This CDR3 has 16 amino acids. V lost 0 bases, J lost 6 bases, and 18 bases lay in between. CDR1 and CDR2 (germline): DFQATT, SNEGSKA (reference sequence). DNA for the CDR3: TGCAGTGCTAGAGATCCCAGCGGCCTAGGTGCCAATGAGCAGTTCTTC. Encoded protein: CSARDPSGLGANEQFF.

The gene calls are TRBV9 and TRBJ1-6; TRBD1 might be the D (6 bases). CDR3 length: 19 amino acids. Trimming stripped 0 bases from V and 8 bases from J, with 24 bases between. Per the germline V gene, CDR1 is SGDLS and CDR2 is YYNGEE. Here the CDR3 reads CASSVARTEGGPMDSPLHF. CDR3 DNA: TGTGCCAGCAGCGTAGCGAGGACAGAGGGAGGACCGATGGATTCACCCCTCCACTTT.

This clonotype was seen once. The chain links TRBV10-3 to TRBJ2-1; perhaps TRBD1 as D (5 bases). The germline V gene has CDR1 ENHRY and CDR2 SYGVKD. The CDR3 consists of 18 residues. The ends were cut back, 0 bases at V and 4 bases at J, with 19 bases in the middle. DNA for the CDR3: TGTGCCATCAGTGAGTCCGGACACCGAACCTTCCCGTACAATGAGCAGTTCTTC. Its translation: CAISESGHRTFPYNEQFF.